The clone carrying this TCR beta chain came up once. Its antigen is undetermined. V was trimmed by 3 bases and J by 0 bases, leaving 14 bases between them. The CDR3 length is 16 residues. Germline V gene lookup returns CDR1 SGDLS and CDR2 YYNGEE. This entry comes from a study of OX40 agonist ivuxolimab in advanced cancers. Background on the study: At doses from 0.01 to 10 mg/kg, patients were given intravenous ivuxolimab every 2 weeks. One hepatocellular carcinoma and two cutaneous melanoma patients partially responded. Averaging 60 years in age, with a range of about 23 to 79, the cohort was around 87% male.

The method was immunoSEQ multiplex PCR; TCRdb's version includes in-frame clones alone and lacks a portion of them. The sample has about 78,000 clones; around 86% are singletons. Findings and caveats of the study: Clonal expansion by week 6 occurred in CD4+ and CD8+ blood T cells (at 0.1 to 3.0 mg/kg).

The rearrangement joins TRBV9 to TRBJ2-3, with D unresolved. This TCR was recovered from an adult with an advanced solid tumor such as melanoma, head and neck, liver or kidney cancer. The sample here was CD4+ or CD8+ T cells sorted from blood, taken in a trial of the OX40 agonist ivuxolimab. The CDR3 DNA follows: TGTGCCAGCAGCGGCGTGGGCGGACCCAGCACAGATACGCAGTATTTT. This encodes CASSGVGGPSTDTQYF.